Presented here are 15 T cell receptor beta chains from one specimen sequenced in a study of blood T cell repertoires in COVID-19. Only in-frame clones appear in the TCRdb table, and some are missing; sequencing was by immunoSEQ multiplex PCR. The table shows approximately 150,000 clones, with 75% to 85% occurring only once. The source material was peripheral blood. Receptors were obtained from a human donor in a cohort sampled during active COVID-19.

J is TRBJ2-5 and V is TRBV7-9; TRBD2 is a possible D gene (5 bases). Trimming shortened V by 5 bases and J by 0 bases, and 13 bases separated the two germline ends. Germline values: CDR1 SEHNR, CDR2 FQNEAQ (reference sequence). This CDR3 has 15 amino acids. CDR3 protein: CASSPEDGDQETQYF. In nucleotides, the CDR3 is TGTGCCAGCAGCCCGGAGGACGGAGACCAAGAGACCCAGTACTTC.

V is TRBV7-9 and J is TRBJ1-5; possible D gene TRBD1, 5 bases. The germline V gene has CDR1 SEHNR and CDR2 FQNEAQ (reference sequence). Trimming took off 5 bases at V and 1 base at J, with 15 bases between the two ends. The CDR3 covers 16 residues. CDR3 nucleotides: TGTGCCAGCAGCCGAGGGACTAGGACGAGCAATCAGCCCCAGCATTTT. Translating it yields CASSRGTRTSNQPQHF.

V is TRBV7-8 and J is TRBJ2-5, with 7 bases aligning to TRBD1. Germline CDR1 and CDR2: SGHVS and FQNEAQ. The ends lost 5 bases at V and 5 bases at J; junction bases unmatched: 2. The CDR3 has 12 residues. The CDR3 coding sequence is TGTGCCAGCAGCCCACAGGGGGAGACCCAGTACTTC. Amino acids: CASSPQGETQYF.

The sample holds one count of this clone. The rearrangement uses TRBV27 and TRBJ2-6; D not resolved. This CDR3 is 14 amino acids long. V lost 5 bases to trimming and J lost 0 bases, with 5 bases between them. Germline V gives CDR1 MNHEY, CDR2 SMNVEV (reference sequence). CDR3 bases: TGTGCCAGCAGTCCCTTCTCTGGGGCCAACGTCCTGACTTTC. It translates to CASSPFSGANVLTF.

The V gene is TRBV18, the J gene TRBJ2-7; TRBD1 agrees at 8 bases. The CDR3 extends over 13 amino acids. With V trimmed by 3 bases and J by 9 bases, 7 bases remained unmatched. Germline loops: CDR1 KGHSH, CDR2 LQKENI. The CDR3 reads CASSPGDRQVQYF. In nucleotides, the CDR3 is TGTGCCAGCTCACCGGGGGACAGGCAAGTGCAGTACTTC.

The chain uses TRBV7-8 and TRBJ2-7; TRBD2 agrees at 13 bases. From germline, CDR1 is SGHVS and CDR2 FQNEAQ. Germline trimming cut 4 bases from V and 4 bases from J; bases unmatched to any gene: 4. The CDR3 totals 15 residues. The CDR3 nucleotides read TGTGCCAGCAGCTCTGGACTAGCGGGGGTATACGAGCAGTACTTC. It specifies CASSSGLAGVYEQYF.

CDR3 in amino acids: CASSSDWRDTIYF. Written as DNA, the CDR3 is TGTGCCAGCAGTTCTGACTGGAGGGACACCATATATTTT. This chain uses TRBV27 with TRBJ1-3, with D unresolved. V lost 4 bases and J lost 8, with 12 bases in between. This CDR3 has 13 residues. Per the germline V gene, CDR1 is MNHEY and CDR2 is SMNVEV (reference sequence).

The chain couples TRBV4-3 to TRBJ2-3; 8 nucleotides align to TRBD2. The CDR3 is 16 amino acids. Losses at the gene ends were 1 base for V and 2 bases for J; bases not matched to a gene: 5. The germline gives CDR1 LGHNA, CDR2 YSLEER. The CDR3 DNA is TGCGCCAGCAGCCAAGTAAGCGGGGGAGTCACAGATACGCAGTATTTT. Its translation: CASSQVSGGVTDTQYF.

The chain has TRBV14 and TRBJ2-7; possible D gene TRBD1, 5 bases. Germline CDR1 SGHDN, CDR2 FVKESK. This CDR3 has 16 residues. Trimming took off 0 bases at V and 3 bases at J, with 15 bases between the two ends. DNA for the CDR3: TGTGCCAGCAGCCAAGAAAGGGGTGGGTCATACTACGAGCAGTACTTC. Translated: CASSQERGGSYYEQYF.

The rearrangement uses TRBV5-4 and TRBJ1-4, with 7 nucleotides matching TRBD1. The CDR3 spans 14 residues. Germline V lookup: CDR1 SGHNT, CDR2 YYREEE (reference sequence). The J segment lost 5 bases and the V segment lost 0 bases, leaving 1 base of the junction unmatched. CDR3 residues: CASSLEGANEKLFF. The CDR3, as DNA: TGTGCCAGCAGCTTGGAGGGGGCGAATGAAAAACTGTTTTTT. Full variable domain (remainder filled in from reference TRBV5-4 and TRBJ1-4): ETGVTQSPTHLIKTRGQQVTLRCSSQSGHNTVSWYQQALGQGPQFIFQYYREEENGRGNFPPRFSGLQFPNYSSELNVNALELDDSALYLCASSLEGANEKLFFGSGTQLSVL.

The rearrangement uses TRBV25-1 and TRBJ2-7; 7 positions match TRBD1. This CDR3 contains 14 residues. Germline lookup yields CDR1 MGHDK and CDR2 SYGVNS. J gave up 4 bases and V 3 bases, and 6 bases lay outside the gene matches. CDR3 protein: CASSDLDRVYEQYF. The CDR3 DNA follows: TGTGCCAGCAGTGACCTCGACAGGGTATACGAGCAGTACTTC.

J is TRBJ1-2 and V is TRBV10-3, with D maybe TRBD1 (6 bases). This CDR3 region has 11 residues. The germline gives CDR1 ENHRY, CDR2 SYGVKD. Deletions cut 8 bases from V and 8 bases from J, with 12 bases between. CDR3 region: CAIGGGRGYTF. Written as DNA, the CDR3 is TGTGCCATCGGCGGGGGCCGAGGCTACACCTTC.

The chain is built from TRBV11-2 and TRBJ2-1, with a weak D call TRBD1 (5 bases). The CDR3 runs 16 residues. Trimming took 4 bases from V and 3 from J, leaving 16 bases between them. From germline, CDR1 is SGHAT and CDR2 FQNNGV. In DNA, the CDR3 is TGTGCCAGCAGCTCCCTCCCAGGGCCAATCTACAATGAGCAGTTCTTC. It is translated as CASSSLPGPIYNEQFF.

This clone came up once. J is TRBJ2-7 and V is TRBV7-2; 11 nucleotides align to TRBD1. The length of the CDR3 is 18 residues. Germline trimming cut 5 bases from V and 5 bases from J; bases unmatched to any gene: 17. In germline, CDR1 is SGHTA, CDR2 FQGNSA. In nucleotides, the CDR3 is TGTGCCAGCAGCATACACTCGCCCGGGACAGGGGGTTCCCACGAGCAGTACTTC. Translated: CASSIHSPGTGGSHEQYF.

This rearrangement joins TRBV30 to TRBJ2-1, with 7 bases aligning to TRBD1. Looked up from germline, CDR1 is GTSNPN and CDR2 is SVGIG (reference sequence). Trimming at V came to 0 bases and at J to 10 bases, leaving 12 bases not matched to a gene. The CDR3 extends over 15 amino acids. The CDR3 region has the DNA TGTGCCTGGAGTGTATTGGGACAGTGGGTTATAGAGCAGTTCTTC. Its translation: CAWSVLGQWVIEQFF.